This entry lists 21 T cell receptor beta chains sequenced from one sample in a study of blood T cells in healthy people across ages. A second about 6 to 12 cycle PCR used barcoded and J-beta primers. From the 5' RACE reads, TCRdb called clonotypes with MiXCR, one entry per CDR3 protein. Of fewer than 1,000,000 distinct CDR3 sequences in the sample, around 43% were seen once. The sample consisted of blood. The receptors derive from a man in his sixties in good health.

The chain joins TRBV7-6 to TRBJ1-1; no firm D call. V lost 5 bases, J lost 4 bases, and 14 bases lay in between. Germline values: CDR1 SGHVS, CDR2 FNYEAQ. The CDR3 has 14 amino acids. CDR3 region: CASSRWVEGTEAFF. The DNA for the CDR3 is TGTGCCAGCAGCCGTTGGGTCGAGGGCACTGAAGCTTTCTTT.

This clonotype has a handful of counts. The chain has TRBV14 and TRBJ2-4, with TRBD1 matching 7 bases. Trimming removed 3 bases from V and 9 bases from J; junction bases left unmatched: 8. The CDR3 contains 14 residues. CDR1 and CDR2 from the germline V gene are SGHDN and FVKESK. CDR3 sequence: CASSQPETGAIQYF. The CDR3 DNA reads TGTGCCAGCAGCCAGCCCGAAACAGGGGCCATTCAGTACTTC.

The CDR3 DNA reads as TGCGCCAGCAGCTTGGATGGAACTCCTTCCTACGAGCAGTACTTC. Its protein product is CASSLDGTPSYEQYF. The V gene is TRBV5-1, the J gene TRBJ2-7; D remains ambiguous. CDR1 SGHRS and CDR2 YFSETQ come from the germline V gene. V gave up 0 bases and J gave up 1 base, with 11 bases separating them. The CDR3 runs 15 residues. Full variable domain (remainder filled in from reference TRBV5-1 and TRBJ2-7): KAGVTQTPRYLIKTRGQQVTLSCSPISGHRSVSWYQQTPGQGLQFLFEYFSETQRNKGNFPGRFSGRQFSNSRSEMNVSTLELGDSALYLCASSLDGTPSYEQYFGPGTRLTVT.

The V and J genes are TRBV24-1 and TRBJ2-1, with D possibly matching TRBD1 (5 bases). The germline V gene encodes CDR1 KGHDR and CDR2 SFDVKD. Trimming took 2 bases from V and 0 from J, leaving 13 bases between them. The CDR3 sequence is 17 residues long. This CDR3 reads CATSDSRDASSYNEQFF. The CDR3, as DNA: TGTGCCACCAGTGATTCCAGGGATGCTAGCTCCTACAATGAGCAGTTCTTC.

This clonotype is judged medium-sized. The chain combines TRBV7-2 with TRBJ2-7; a possible D gene is TRBD2 (6 bases). Germline values: CDR1 SGHTA, CDR2 FQGNSA. The CDR3 consists of 15 residues. V shed 5 bases and J shed 2 bases, with 16 bases lying between them. CDR3 DNA sequence: TGTGCCAGCAGCGAGGGACTCGGGGAAGCCTACGAGCAGTACTTC. It codes for CASSEGLGEAYEQYF.

The CDR3 DNA sequence: TGTGCCAGCAGTTATCCGGGAGATGAATTCGAGCAGTACTTC. Translated: CASSYPGDEFEQYF. V gene TRBV6-2 or TRBV6-3 combines with J gene TRBJ2-7; D possibly corresponds to TRBD2 (6 bases). Germline CDR1 MNHEY, CDR2 SVGEGT. V shed 3 bases and J shed 6 bases, with 15 bases lying between them. This CDR3 comprises 14 residues.

The chain joins TRBV4-1 to TRBJ2-7; no clear D. Trimming took off 4 bases at V and 0 bases at J, with 10 bases between the two ends. CDR1 MGHRA and CDR2 YSYEKL come from the germline V gene. This CDR3 contains 14 residues. The CDR3 protein is CASSRARNSYEQYF. The CDR3 DNA sequence: TGCGCCAGCAGCCGAGCCAGGAACTCCTACGAGCAGTACTTC.

This clonotype was picked up a small number of times. This chain connects TRBV25-1 to TRBJ2-1, with 11 nucleotides matching TRBD2. The germline gives CDR1 MGHDK, CDR2 SYGVNS. Losses at the gene ends were 5 bases for V and 12 bases for J; bases not matched to a gene: 6. CDR3 length: 13 amino acids. CDR3 in DNA: TGTGCCAGCAGTTTAGCGGGGGGGCCTCGGCAGTTCTTC. Its protein product is CASSLAGGPRQFF.

This clonotype was counted between two and nine times. The V call is TRBV11-2, the J call TRBJ2-7; 8 nucleotides match TRBD2. J lost 2 bases, V lost 1 base, and 4 bases had no gene match. Germline CDR1 is SGHAT and CDR2 is FQNNGV. This CDR3 contains 15 residues. The CDR3 sequence: CASSLVPRGAYEQYF. The CDR3 region has the DNA TGTGCCAGCAGCTTAGTTCCGCGGGGGGCCTACGAGCAGTACTTC.

This chain joins TRBV12-3 or TRBV12-4 and TRBJ2-1, with TRBD2 matching 9 bases. With V trimmed by 8 bases and J by 4 bases, 6 bases remained unmatched. The CDR3 has 14 amino acids. This chain's CDR3 is CASGERGDYNEQFF. CDR3 bases: TGTGCCAGCGGGGAGCGGGGGGATTACAATGAGCAGTTCTTC.

This chain uses TRBV4-3 with TRBJ2-7; a weak D match, TRBD2 (5 bases). This CDR3 region has 16 residues. Germline V gives CDR1 LGHNA, CDR2 YSLEER. The ends were cut back, 0 bases at V and 2 bases at J, with 14 bases in the middle. In DNA, the CDR3 is TGCGCCAGCAGCCAAGATTTGGGGAGTTTCACCTACGAGCAGTACTTC. Translating gives CASSQDLGSFTYEQYF.

This chain joins TRBV4-1 and TRBJ1-1; 11 bases fit TRBD1. Germline V lookup: CDR1 MGHRA, CDR2 YSYEKL. Losses at the gene ends were 1 base for V and 5 bases for J; bases not matched to a gene: 6. CDR3 length equals 16 residues. CDR3 sequence reads: CASSQVPGQGATEAFF. As DNA, the CDR3 is TGCGCCAGCAGCCAAGTACCCGGACAGGGGGCTACTGAAGCTTTCTTT.

This clonotype came up many times. CDR3 nucleotide sequence: TGCAGCGTCCACGGGGGACAGGGGGCCGATGAGCAGTTCTTC. It specifies CSVHGGQGADEQFF. This rearrangement joins TRBV29-1 to TRBJ2-1; TRBD1 matches 12 bases. V shed 6 bases and J 8 bases; nucleotides not matched to a gene: 8. This CDR3 spans 14 amino acids. Per the germline V gene, CDR1 is SQVTM and CDR2 is ANQGSEA.

The V call is TRBV20-1, the J call TRBJ2-2; a possible D gene is TRBD2 (6 bases). This CDR3 contains 14 residues. V lost 3 bases and J lost 4, with 12 bases in between. CDR1 DFQATT and CDR2 SNEGSKA come from the germline V gene (reference sequence). The CDR3 region has the DNA TGCAGTGCTAGGGGCGGGGCTTTCACCGGGGAGCTGTTTTTT. This translates into CSARGGAFTGELFF.

The chain recombines TRBV3-1 with TRBJ2-5; 12 nucleotides line up with TRBD1. The end of the DNA is better explained by TRBJ2-4, so the J call may be wrong. The germline V gene has CDR1 LGHDT and CDR2 YNNKEL (reference sequence). The CDR3 runs 17 residues. CDR3 loop: CASSQAPGQGAQNIQYF. DNA for the CDR3: TGTGCCAGCAGCCAAGCTCCGGGACAGGGGGCCCAAAACATTCAGTACTTC.

V usage is TRBV29-1 and J usage is TRBJ2-3, with 9 bases matching TRBD2. Germline lookup yields CDR1 SQVTM and CDR2 ANQGSEA. The trim removed 7 bases at V and 0 bases at J, leaving 2 bases unmatched. CDR3 length: 13 amino acids. For the CDR3, the DNA is TGCAGCGCTAGCGGGGAGAGCACAGATACGCAGTATTTT. This encodes CSASGESTDTQYF.

This clonotype was seen only a few times. The V call is TRBV7-9, the J call TRBJ2-3, with D perhaps being TRBD1 or TRBD2 (6 bases each). The ends were cut back, 5 bases at V and 0 bases at J, with 15 bases in the middle. Germline V gene data show CDR1 as SEHNR and CDR2 as FQNEAQ (reference sequence). The CDR3 sequence is 16 residues long. The CDR3 region has the DNA TGTGCCAGCAGCCCGACCGGGGGCCAGAGCACAGATACGCAGTATTTT. It yields the protein CASSPTGGQSTDTQYF.

The table lists this clonotype with a few counts. The chain has TRBV27 and TRBJ2-1; D is ambiguous. Germline V gene lookup returns CDR1 MNHEY and CDR2 SMNVEV (reference sequence). V lost 6 bases, J lost 13 bases, and 13 bases lay in between. This CDR3 has 11 amino acids. The CDR3 loop reads CASRSQLVQFF. CDR3 nucleotides: TGTGCCAGCAGGAGCCAGCTCGTTCAGTTCTTC.

The CDR3 is CASSMPGTGDGTQYF. The CDR3 DNA sequence: TGTGCCAGCAGTATGCCCGGGACAGGGGACGGGACCCAGTACTTC. The J gene is TRBJ2-5, the V gene TRBV12-3 or TRBV12-4, with 10 bases identical to TRBD1. This CDR3 spans 15 amino acids. The ends lost 5 bases at V and 7 bases at J; junction bases unmatched: 10.

V and J are TRBV27 and TRBJ1-4, with TRBD1 identical over 8 bases. The V and J ends lost 5 bases and 5 bases, in that order; junction bases with no gene match: 7. This CDR3 has 15 residues. Germline CDR1 is MNHEY and CDR2 is SMNVEV (reference sequence). Written as DNA, the CDR3 is TGTGCCAGCAGTAAACAGGGGGGGATAAATGAAAAACTGTTTTTT. Translated: CASSKQGGINEKLFF.

This clonotype was detected a few times. The genes are TRBV5-1 and TRBJ2-5; D may be TRBD1 (5 bases). The CDR3 sequence is 15 residues long. Trimming removed 0 bases from V and 2 bases from J, with 11 bases in between. CDR1 and CDR2 (germline): SGHRS, YFSETQ. CDR3 amino acids: CASSLGPGNQETQYF. In DNA form, the CDR3 reads TGCGCCAGCAGCTTGGGGCCAGGGAATCAAGAGACCCAGTACTTC.